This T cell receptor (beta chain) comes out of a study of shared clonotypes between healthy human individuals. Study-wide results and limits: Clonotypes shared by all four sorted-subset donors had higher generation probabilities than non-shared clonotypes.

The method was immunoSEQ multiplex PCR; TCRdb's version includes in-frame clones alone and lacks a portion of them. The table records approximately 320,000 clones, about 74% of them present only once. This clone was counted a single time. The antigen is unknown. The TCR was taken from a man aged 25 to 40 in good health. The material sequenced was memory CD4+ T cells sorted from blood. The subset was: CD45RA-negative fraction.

CDR3 bases: TGTGCCAGCAGCTTAGATTGGAGTAATACAGATACGCAGTATTTT. Translation: CASSLDWSNTDTQYF. The chain employs TRBV7-9 and TRBJ2-3; no reliable D call. Germline V gene lookup returns CDR1 SEHNR and CDR2 FQNEAQ (reference sequence). Trimming took 1 base from V and 3 from J, leaving 11 bases between them. The CDR3 loop spans 15 amino acids.